The next 6 T cell receptor beta chains were all read from a single sample in a study of regulatory T cells in long-lasting Graves disease. Combining iRepertoire HTBI primers with Arm-PCR of CDR3 regions, the authors built TCR beta libraries. TCRdb recomputed calls from the multiplex PCR reads with MiXCR, one row per CDR3 protein. Counted here are 450,000 to 600,000 distinct CDR3 sequences, 15% to 20% occurring once; the ten biggest clones make up about 12%. Described time point: newly diagnosed GD, antithyroid drugs for less than 3 months. RNA isolated from PBMCs was used to make the TCR library. The sample was also linked to a second study, of T cells in Graves' hyperthyroidism and ophthalmopathy.

The sequenced sample was peripheral blood mononuclear cells (PBMCs), obtained at new diagnosis, from a patient treated with antithyroid drugs. Receptor source: a man aged 35 to 55 with Graves disease.

The gene calls are TRBV10-3 and TRBJ2-7, with 12 positions matching TRBD2. Unmatched junction bases numbered 6, after V lost 4 bases and J lost 5 bases. CDR1 and CDR2 from the germline V gene are ENHRY and SYGVKD. The CDR3 runs 15 residues. For the CDR3, the DNA is TGTGCCATCAGTGGGACTAGCGGGATTTTCAACGAGCAGTACTTC. Amino acids: CAISGTSGIFNEQYF.

This chain joins TRBV10-3 and TRBJ2-7; D gene uncertain. From germline, CDR1 is ENHRY and CDR2 SYGVKD. The CDR3 runs 15 residues. Trimming removed 4 bases from V and 3 bases from J, with 16 bases in between. CDR3: CAISATAGSGYEQYF. The CDR3 DNA is TGTGCCATCAGTGCCACTGCCGGATCGGGCTACGAGCAGTACTTC.

Many counts were recorded for this clonotype. The J gene is TRBJ1-1, the V gene TRBV28; no clear D. Germline V gene lookup returns CDR1 MDHEN and CDR2 SYDVKM. Trimming left V 7 bases short and J 11 bases short, with 17 bases between. The CDR3 covers 12 residues. CDR3: CASTIPASRAFF. In DNA, the CDR3 is TGTGCCAGCACCATCCCGGCCAGCCGGGCTTTCTTT. Drawing the rest from reference TRBV28 and TRBJ1-1, the complete variable domain is DVKVTQSSRYLVKRTGEKVFLECVQDMDHENMFWYRQDPGLGLRLIYFSYDVKMKEKGDIPEGYSVSREKKERFSLILESASTNQTSMYLCASTIPASRAFFGQGTRLTVV.

This clonotype showed up many times. The chain employs TRBV2 and TRBJ1-5; TRBD1 matches at 12 bases. CDR3 size: 15 residues. Germline CDR1 is SNHLY and CDR2 is FYNNEI. J was trimmed by 7 bases and V by 6 bases; bases with no gene match: 7. In nucleotides, the CDR3 is TGTGCCAGCAGCCGGGACAGGGGGCGCGAACAGCCCCAGCATTTT. Translated, it gives CASSRDRGREQPQHF.

This clonotype was observed at least ten times. The chain joins TRBV15 to TRBJ2-5, with D uncertain. Trimming pared 3 bases from V and 5 bases from J, leaving 10 bases between. The CDR3 totals 13 residues. The germline gives CDR1 LNHNV, CDR2 YYDKDF (reference sequence). CDR3 protein: CATSSIAGETQYF. The CDR3 DNA reads TGTGCCACCAGCAGTATAGCTGGGGAGACCCAGTACTTC.

This clonotype was picked up a small number of times. This chain uses TRBV20-1 with TRBJ2-1, with D possibly being TRBD2 (5 bases). The CDR3 is 13 residues long. Trimming stripped 6 bases from V and 8 bases from J, with 17 bases between. CDR1 and CDR2 (germline): DFQATT, SNEGSKA (reference sequence). The CDR3, as DNA: TGCAGTGCCCTGCCCACTAGTAACGATGAGCAGTTCTTC. Its protein is CSALPTSNDEQFF.